The rows below give T cell receptor beta chains drawn from one sample of a study of T cell responses to AZD1222 COVID-19 vaccine. Repertoires were generated with immunoSEQ multiplex PCR, while TCRdb's copy carries only in-frame clones and drops some. The data hold approximately 91,000 clones, with about 88% observed a single time. The source material was peripheral blood, sampled on day 0 of AZD1222 vaccination. Every receptor here comes from an adult in good health. Both conserved end residues are part of each CDR3. The D gene is left open where the match is weak. Size tells how often a clone was seen (once, few, many) or the class of an expanded clone, and some rows leave it out.

V gene	clone size	D gene	J gene	CDR3 protein	CDR3 DNA
TRBV2	-	-	TRBJ1-1	CASLNRLGGLSEAFF	TGTGCCAGCTTGAACCGATTGGGGGGCCTCAGTGAAGCTTTCTTT
TRBV5-1	-	TRBD1	TRBJ2-5	CASSPYPDRGLAETQYF	TGCGCCAGCAGCCCCTACCCGGACAGGGGGCTGGCGGAGACCCAGTACTTC
TRBV6-2/TRBV6-3	-	-	TRBJ1-1	CASSYETNTEAFF	TGTGCCAGCAGTTATGAGACAAACACTGAAGCTTTCTTT
TRBV6-2/TRBV6-3	-	TRBD1	TRBJ2-7	CASSYSGTVYEQYF	TGTGCCAGCAGTTACTCCGGGACAGTGTACGAGCAGTACTTC
TRBV7-3	-	-	TRBJ2-6	CASSANSGANVLTF	TGTGCCAGCAGCGCGAACTCTGGGGCCAACGTCCTGACTTTC
TRBV19	-	-	TRBJ2-7	CASSLRGSIWEQYF	TGTGCCAGTAGTTTGAGGGGGAGTATTTGGGAGCAGTACTTC
TRBV7-2	once	-	TRBJ1-4	CASSLSSTNEKLFF	TGTGCCAGCAGCTTATCTTCAACTAATGAAAAACTGTTTTTT
TRBV19	-	-	TRBJ1-3	CASSRDQGGLSGNTIYF	TGTGCCAGTAGTAGGGACCAAGGAGGCCTCTCTGGAAACACCATATATTTT
TRBV7-2	-	-	TRBJ2-3	CASSPRKDTQYF	TGTGCCAGCAGCCCCCGCAAAGATACGCAGTATTTT
TRBV7-9	-	-	TRBJ1-2	CASSPIGRGKGYGYTF	TGTGCCAGCAGCCCAATTGGGCGGGGAAAAGGCTATGGCTACACCTTC
TRBV19	-	-	TRBJ2-5	CASSPIGGVEETQYF	TGTGCCAGTAGTCCGATAGGGGGAGTTGAAGAGACCCAGTACTTC
TRBV5-6	-	TRBD1	TRBJ1-6	CASSREGQGNSPLHF	TGTGCCAGCAGCCGGGAAGGACAGGGAAATTCACCCCTCCACTTT
TRBV6-2/TRBV6-3	-	-	TRBJ1-5	CASSYSPGTNQPQHF	TGTGCCAGCAGTTACTCCCCAGGGACTAATCAGCCCCAGCATTTT
TRBV4-1	-	-	TRBJ1-6	CASSQEWGQGGSPLHF	TGCGCCAGCAGCCAAGAATGGGGGCAGGGAGGTTCACCCCTCCACTTT
TRBV14	-	-	TRBJ1-1	CASSQDLGQGRAFF	TGTGCCAGCAGCCAAGATTTGGGGCAGGGGAGGGCTTTCTTT
TRBV6-6	-	-	TRBJ2-1	CASSRSGTPSSYNEQFF	TGTGCCAGCAGTCGGTCAGGGACCCCCAGCTCCTACAATGAGCAGTTCTTC
TRBV29-1	-	-	TRBJ1-5	CSAAGSNQPQHF	TGCAGCGCGGCAGGTAGCAATCAGCCCCAGCATTTT
TRBV2	-	TRBD1	TRBJ2-7	CASTQLGQGAREQYF	TGTGCCAGCACTCAATTGGGACAGGGGGCAAGGGAGCAGTACTTC
TRBV9	-	-	TRBJ1-6	CASSVGPRINSPLHF	TGTGCCAGCAGCGTAGGCCCGAGGATAAATTCACCCCTCCACTTT
TRBV7-2	few	TRBD2	TRBJ2-1	CASSPLAGGPHNEQFF	TGTGCCAGCAGCCCGCTAGCGGGGGGGCCCCACAATGAGCAGTTCTTC
TRBV24-1	-	TRBD2	TRBJ2-2	CATSATSGGTGELFF	TGTGCCACCAGTGCTACTAGCGGAGGCACCGGGGAGCTGTTTTTT
TRBV19	-	-	TRBJ2-7	CASLGTGDSEQYF	TGTGCCAGTTTAGGAACCGGTGATTCCGAGCAGTACTTC
TRBV30	-	-	TRBJ1-5	CAWRGGRNQPQHF	TGTGCCTGGAGGGGAGGTCGCAATCAGCCCCAGCATTTT
TRBV24-1	-	-	TRBJ1-5	CATSDANQPQHF	TGTGCCACCAGTGATGCGAATCAGCCCCAGCATTTT
TRBV6-5	-	TRBD1	TRBJ1-1	CASNTGGVNTEAFF	TGTGCCAGCAACACAGGGGGAGTGAACACTGAAGCTTTCTTT
TRBV9	-	TRBD1	TRBJ1-1	CASSVAPQGQGVDTEAFF	TGTGCCAGCAGCGTAGCTCCGCAAGGACAGGGGGTGGATACTGAAGCTTTCTTT
TRBV19	-	TRBD1	TRBJ1-5	CASSPHTGQTHTNSNQPQHF	TGTGCCAGTAGTCCTCATACGGGACAGACCCACACAAATAGCAATCAGCCCCAGCATTTT
TRBV6-5	few	TRBD1	TRBJ1-5	CAITGVSNQPQHF	TGTGCCATCACAGGGGTTAGCAATCAGCCCCAGCATTTT
TRBV2	-	-	TRBJ1-5	CASSENWGTQSQPQHF	TGTGCCAGCAGTGAAAACTGGGGGACACAGAGTCAGCCCCAGCATTTT
TRBV5-1	-	-	TRBJ2-1	CASSSDQGGSYNEQFF	TGCGCCAGCAGTTCAGACCAGGGGGGCTCCTACAATGAGCAGTTCTTC
TRBV6-2/TRBV6-3	-	-	TRBJ1-1	CASSPRGLNTEAFF	TGTGCCAGCAGTCCCCGGGGTCTGAACACTGAAGCTTTCTTT
TRBV7-9	-	-	TRBJ1-2	CASSPRQSPINGYTF	TGTGCCAGCAGCCCGAGACAGAGCCCCATAAATGGCTACACCTTC
TRBV10-3	-	TRBD1	TRBJ1-2	CAISDGQGSYGYTF	TGTGCCATCAGCGACGGACAGGGAAGCTATGGCTACACCTTC
TRBV30	-	-	TRBJ1-5	CAWSKAENQPQHF	TGTGCCTGGAGTAAGGCAGAGAATCAGCCCCAGCATTTT
TRBV3-1/TRBV3-2	-	-	TRBJ1-3	CASGSWGASGNTIYF	TGTGCCAGCGGATCCTGGGGGGCCTCTGGAAACACCATATATTTT
TRBV9	-	-	TRBJ1-6	CASSVGRQDNSPLHF	TGTGCCAGCAGCGTAGGCCGACAGGATAATTCACCCCTCCACTTT
TRBV28	once	TRBD1	TRBJ2-7	CASSSPGQALREQYF	TGTGCCAGCAGTTCGCCAGGACAGGCACTACGAGAGCAGTACTTC